The 10 T cell receptor beta chains below all came from one sample that was sequenced in a study of T cell repertoires in cytomegalovirus infection. TCRdb recomputed calls from the reads with MiXCR, one row per CDR3 protein. Of about 150,000 distinct CDR3 sequences listed, less than 25% are singletons. The sequenced sample consisted of PBMCs. The receptors shown here come from a human donor in good health (CMV status not recorded). Some clones in this sample may be carry-over from other donors' samples.

This clonotype was observed at least ten times. This chain uses TRBV7-3 with TRBJ1-1; D is undetermined. The CDR3 length is 15 residues. From germline, CDR1 is SGHTA and CDR2 FQGTGA. V was cut by 0 bases and J by 1 base, with 9 bases left in between. The CDR3 sequence: CASSLTPTTNTEAFF. The CDR3 bases are TGTGCCAGCAGCTTAACTCCAACAACGAACACTGAAGCTTTCTTT.

This sequence joins TRBV28 and TRBJ2-7, with 7 bases that match TRBD1. The CDR3 covers 13 residues. V was clipped by 6 bases and J by 3 bases; unmatched bases: 5. The germline gives CDR1 MDHEN, CDR2 SYDVKM. CDR3 sequence (DNA): TGTGCCAGCAGGGTGACAGGGATCTACGAGCAGTACTTC. Protein sequence: CASRVTGIYEQYF.

In its sample, this clonotype was seen many times. CDR3 loop: CASRESTGNTEAFF. CDR3 coding DNA: TGTGCCAGCAGAGAGAGTACAGGGAACACTGAAGCTTTCTTT. This chain uses TRBV6-6 with TRBJ1-1; the D gene is possibly TRBD1 (5 bases). V was cut by 6 bases and J by 1 base, with 12 bases left in between. Germline values: CDR1 MNHNY, CDR2 SVGAGI (reference sequence). The CDR3 extends over 14 amino acids.

This clonotype occurred many times. The chain has TRBV2 and TRBJ2-5; D is ambiguous. Per germline, CDR1 SNHLY and CDR2 FYNNEI. V was clipped by 3 bases and J by 3 bases, with 11 bases between them. The CDR3 totals 14 residues. The CDR3, as DNA: TGTGCCAGCAGTGACCCCTGGAAGGAAGAGACCCAGTACTTC. It is translated as CASSDPWKEETQYF.

The rearrangement links TRBV7-2 to TRBJ2-7; 11 bases match TRBD2. The CDR3 is 14 amino acids. The germline V gene has CDR1 SGHTA and CDR2 FQGNSA. V lost 1 base, J lost 7 bases, and 3 bases stayed unmatched. Written as DNA, the CDR3 is TGTGCCAGCAGCTTAGTAGCGGGGGGGAGGGAGCAGTACTTC. Its translation is CASSLVAGGREQYF.

This clonotype was observed many times. The CDR3 DNA sequence: TGTGCCAGCAGCGGTGATGGCTACACCTTC. The encoded protein is CASSGDGYTF. The chain has TRBV7-9 and TRBJ1-2; no firm D call. V was trimmed by 5 bases and J by 6 bases, leaving 4 bases between them. Germline-derived CDR1 and CDR2 are SEHNR and FQNEAQ (reference sequence). This CDR3 contains 10 residues.

In this sample, this clonotype turned up many times. The chain employs TRBV7-3 and TRBJ2-2, with a possible D match to TRBD1 (5 bases). Germline lookup yields CDR1 SGHTA and CDR2 FQGTGA. The CDR3 extends over 14 amino acids. Trimming shortened V by 4 bases and J by 3 bases, and 9 bases separated the two germline ends. CDR3 amino acids: CASSSQGDTGELFF. The CDR3 DNA follows: TGTGCCAGCAGCTCGCAAGGGGACACCGGGGAGCTGTTTTTT.

This clonotype was seen many times. The chain combines TRBV7-8 with TRBJ1-2; the match to TRBD1 covers 10 bases. CDR3 length: 13 residues. From germline, CDR1 is SGHVS and CDR2 FQNEAQ. V lost 5 bases, J lost 6 bases, and 3 bases stayed unmatched. CDR3 sequence: CASSRGTGDGYTF. The CDR3 bases are TGTGCCAGCAGCAGAGGGACAGGGGATGGCTACACCTTC.

This clonotype was seen once. The rearrangement links TRBV24-1 to TRBJ1-2; no clear D gene. The V and J ends lost 5 bases and 3 bases respectively, with 9 bases between them. The CDR3 consists of 13 residues. Germline V gives CDR1 KGHDR, CDR2 SFDVKD. For the CDR3, the DNA is TGTGCCACCAGTGGCGGAATGGACTATGGCTACACCTTC. Encoded protein: CATSGGMDYGYTF.

This clonotype was seen repeatedly, ten times or more. This sequence joins TRBV28 and TRBJ2-7, with D possibly being TRBD1 or TRBD2 (6 bases each). Germline CDR1 MDHEN, CDR2 SYDVKM. CDR3 length: 14 amino acids. Trimming removed 3 bases at V and 5 bases at J, with 14 bases between. CDR3 DNA: TGTGCCAGCAGTTTTGGGGGCGGGACCCACGAGCAGTACTTC. Translation gives CASSFGGGTHEQYF.